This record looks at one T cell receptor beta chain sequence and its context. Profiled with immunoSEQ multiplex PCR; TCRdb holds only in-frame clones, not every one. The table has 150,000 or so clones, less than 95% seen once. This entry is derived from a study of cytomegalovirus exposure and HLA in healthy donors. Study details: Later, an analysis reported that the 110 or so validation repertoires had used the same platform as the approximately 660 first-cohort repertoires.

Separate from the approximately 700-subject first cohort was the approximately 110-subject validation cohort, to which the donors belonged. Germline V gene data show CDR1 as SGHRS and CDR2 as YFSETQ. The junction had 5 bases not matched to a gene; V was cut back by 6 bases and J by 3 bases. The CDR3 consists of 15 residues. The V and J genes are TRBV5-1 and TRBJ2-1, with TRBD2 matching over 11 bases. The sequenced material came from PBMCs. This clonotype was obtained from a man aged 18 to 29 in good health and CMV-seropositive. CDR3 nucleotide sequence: TGCGCCAGCACTCCGGGACTAGCGGACTACAATGAGCAGTTCTTC. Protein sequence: CASTPGLADYNEQFF.